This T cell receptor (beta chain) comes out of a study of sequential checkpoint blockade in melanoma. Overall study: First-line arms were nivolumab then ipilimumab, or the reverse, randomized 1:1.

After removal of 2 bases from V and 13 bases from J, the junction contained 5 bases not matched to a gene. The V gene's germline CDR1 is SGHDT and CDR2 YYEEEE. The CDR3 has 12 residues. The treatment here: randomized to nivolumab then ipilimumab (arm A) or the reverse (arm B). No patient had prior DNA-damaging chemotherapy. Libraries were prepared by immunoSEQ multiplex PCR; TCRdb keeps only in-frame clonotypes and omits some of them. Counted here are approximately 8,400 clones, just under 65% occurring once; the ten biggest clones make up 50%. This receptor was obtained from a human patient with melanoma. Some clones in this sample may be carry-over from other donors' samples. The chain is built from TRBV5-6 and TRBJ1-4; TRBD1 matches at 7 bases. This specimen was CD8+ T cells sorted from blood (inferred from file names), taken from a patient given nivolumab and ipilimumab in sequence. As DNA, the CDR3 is TGTGCCAGCAGCTTAAACAGGGGAATACTGTTTTTT. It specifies CASSLNRGILFF. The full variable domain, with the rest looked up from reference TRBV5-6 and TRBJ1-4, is DAGVTQSPTHLIKTRGQQVTLRCSPKSGHDTVSWYQQALGQGPQFIFQYYEEEERQRGNFPDRFSGHQFPNYSSELNVNALLLGDSALYLCASSLNRGILFFGSGTQLSVL.